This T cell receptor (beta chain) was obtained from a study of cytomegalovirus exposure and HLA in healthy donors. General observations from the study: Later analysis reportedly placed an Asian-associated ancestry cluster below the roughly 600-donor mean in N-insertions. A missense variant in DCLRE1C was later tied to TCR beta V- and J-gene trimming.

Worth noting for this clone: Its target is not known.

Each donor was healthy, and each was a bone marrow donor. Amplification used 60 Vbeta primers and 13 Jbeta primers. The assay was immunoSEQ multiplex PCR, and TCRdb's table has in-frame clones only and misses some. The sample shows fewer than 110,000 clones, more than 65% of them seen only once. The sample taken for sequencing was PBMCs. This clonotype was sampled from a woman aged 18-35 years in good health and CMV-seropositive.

The DNA for the CDR3 is TGTGCCAGCAGCTTAGTTCGGTCGGGAGACCAGTTCTTC. It codes for CASSLVRSGDQFF. The chain uses TRBV7-2 and TRBJ2-1; D might be TRBD2 (6 bases). CDR1 and CDR2 from the germline V gene are SGHTA and FQGNSA. This CDR3 comprises 13 residues. The germline V and J ends were trimmed by 1 base and 13 bases, with 14 bases remaining between them.